These T cell receptor beta chains were read from a single sample in a study of T cell responses to AZD1222 COVID-19 vaccine. Data came from immunoSEQ multiplex PCR; TCRdb stores just in-frame clones and leaves some out. The profile shows 80,000 to 90,000 clones, around 90% of them singletons. Sequencing was performed on peripheral blood, taken on day 0 of AZD1222 vaccination. The receptors shown here come from an adult in good health. The CDR3 runs from the conserved cysteine through the conserved F or W. D genes are given only for firm matches. Expanded clones are given a class, and other clones once, few, many or no size at all.

TRBV5-8,once,.,CASSPEGGPQHF
TRBV3-1/TRBV3-2,.,TRBD2,CASSQDLAGGTSSYNEQFF
TRBV6-5,.,.,CASSYHGDGTGELFF
TRBV7-9,few,.,CASSTTGGVNEKLFF
TRBV9,.,TRBD1,CASSVVGTAKELFF
TRBV20-1,.,.,CSASTPQKNIQYF
TRBV7-9,.,TRBD2,CASSWTRASQETQYF
TRBV7-7,.,TRBD1,CASRPQGADTGELFF
TRBV5-1,.,TRBD2,CASSFSSGGFVYEQYF
TRBV10-3,.,.,CAIMKENGNEQFF
TRBV20-1,few,.,CSALFESELFF
TRBV28,.,.,CASTLDSTNQPQHF
TRBV7-2,.,TRBD1,CASSLGQGGGYTF
TRBV21-1,.,.,CASSKAGIAGPSTDTQYF
TRBV28,.,TRBD1,CASSLKARGTEQYF
TRBV7-8,.,.,CASSPSRRRSSGNTIYF
TRBV2,.,.,CASSEGLGHSTNHGYTF
TRBV11-3,.,TRBD2,CASSPPRSVAGYTGANVLTF
TRBV6-5,.,TRBD1,CASLLWDRANEKLFF
TRBV27,once,.,CASRGTEAFF
TRBV6-5,.,TRBD1,CASRPTRQGNSPLHF
TRBV2,.,TRBD1,CASSGQTGIKEKLFF
TRBV19,.,.,CASSRRGSSNEKLFF
TRBV7-3,.,TRBD2,CASSLTGGTFETQYF
TRBV2,.,.,CASSRGGAQDEQFF
TRBV3-1/TRBV3-2,.,TRBD1,CASSQAGTGYNEQFF
TRBV6-5,.,.,CASSYRLSTEAFF
TRBV5-5,.,TRBD1,CASSAGTDYGYTF
TRBV2,few,.,CASMRGVVRTNEKLFF
TRBV10-3,.,TRBD1,CAIRPGQGIGNTEAFF
TRBV4-1,.,.,CASSREMNTEAFF
TRBV7-9,few,.,CASSLDGEGNQPQHF
TRBV4-1,.,.,CASSQESLGGYTF
TRBV28,.,TRBD1,CASSFITGGNEKLFF
TRBV4-2,.,.,CASSQLDWEDTEAFF
TRBV18,.,TRBD1,CASSPQGAMNTEAFF
TRBV12-3/TRBV12-4,.,.,CASSSQGFQPQHF
TRBV19,.,TRBD1,CASGTGMPSGNQPQHF
TRBV11-1,.,.,CASSLESITVETQYF
TRBV5-6,.,TRBD1,CASSLMGQAQQVGKLFF
TRBV5-1,.,TRBD1,CASSLVPDRATGELFF
TRBV30,.,.,CAWSVGSFSGNTIYF
TRBV6-5,.,.,CASRATGRQETQYF
TRBV7-3,.,.,CASSLTAYNEQFF
TRBV24-1,.,.,CATSAGINTEAFF
TRBV5-1,.,.,CASASTGGTDTQYF
TRBV7-9,.,.,CASSQGAVRAGELFF